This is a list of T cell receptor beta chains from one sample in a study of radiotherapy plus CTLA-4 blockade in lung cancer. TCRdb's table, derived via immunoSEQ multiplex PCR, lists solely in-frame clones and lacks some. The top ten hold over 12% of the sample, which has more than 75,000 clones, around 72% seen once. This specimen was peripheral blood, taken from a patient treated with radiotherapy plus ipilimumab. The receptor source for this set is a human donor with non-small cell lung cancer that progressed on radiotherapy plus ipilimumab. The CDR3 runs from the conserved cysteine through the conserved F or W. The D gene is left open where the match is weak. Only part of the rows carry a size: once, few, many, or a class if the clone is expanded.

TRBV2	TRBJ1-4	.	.	TGTGCCAGCGCCCTAGGAGGGGCTAATGAAAAACTGTTTTTT	CASALGGANEKLFF
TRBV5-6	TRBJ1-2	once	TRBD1	TGTGCCAGCAGCCATAGACAGGGGGCTCCCTATGGCTACACCTTC	CASSHRQGAPYGYTF
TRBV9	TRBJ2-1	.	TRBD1	TGTGCCAGCAGCCCGCGGGACAGGCCCTACAATGAGCAGTTCTTC	CASSPRDRPYNEQFF
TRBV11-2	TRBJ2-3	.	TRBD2	TGTGCCAGCAGCTTACTCCTAGCGGGAGGGGGTAGGACAGATACGCAGTATTTT	CASSLLLAGGGRTDTQYF
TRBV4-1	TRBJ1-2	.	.	TGCGCCAGCAGCCAAGCTTGGGACACTTACTATGGCTACACCTTC	CASSQAWDTYYGYTF
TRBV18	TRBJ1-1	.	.	TGTGCCAGCTCCCAACACAGGACGAACACTGAAGCTTTCTTT	CASSQHRTNTEAFF
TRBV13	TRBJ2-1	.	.	TGTGCCAGCAGCTTAGGCGGGAGCTCCTACAATGAGCAGTTCTTC	CASSLGGSSYNEQFF
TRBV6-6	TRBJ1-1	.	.	TGTGCCAGCAGTCAGACACCGAGGGGCACTGAAGCTTTCTTT	CASSQTPRGTEAFF
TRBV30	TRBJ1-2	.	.	TGTGCCGCAGCAGTTAACTATGGCTACACCTTC	CAAAVNYGYTF
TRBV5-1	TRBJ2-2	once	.	TGCGCCAGCAGCTTGGAAGCGCTCACCCTGGCCACCGGGGAGCTGTTTTTT	CASSLEALTLATGELFF
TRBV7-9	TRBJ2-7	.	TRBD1	TGTGCCAGCGCCCAGGACAGGGGCGAGCAGTACTTC	CASAQDRGEQYF
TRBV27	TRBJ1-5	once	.	TGTGCCAGCAGTTTTGGTCCGGGACAGCCCCAGCATTTT	CASSFGPGQPQHF
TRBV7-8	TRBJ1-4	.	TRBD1	TGTGCCAGCAGCGTGGGACAGGGAGGTGAAAAACTGTTTTTT	CASSVGQGGEKLFF
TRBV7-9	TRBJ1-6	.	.	TGTGCCAGCAGCTTTTATTGGGATTCACCCCTCCACTTT	CASSFYWDSPLHF
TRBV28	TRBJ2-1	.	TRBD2	TGTGCCAGCAGGCACAGCGGGGGGGCCTACACTGAGCAGTTCTTC	CASRHSGGAYTEQFF
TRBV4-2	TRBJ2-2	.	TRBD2	TGTGCCAGCAGCCAAGATCGTCTAGCGGGGACCGGGGAGCTGTTTTTT	CASSQDRLAGTGELFF
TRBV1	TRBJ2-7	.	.	TGCCCCGGGGGGGGGAGCTCCTACGAGCAGTACTTC	CPGGGSSYEQYF
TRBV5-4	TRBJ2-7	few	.	TGTGCCAGCAGCTTGGGGGGGGAGATCTCCTACGAGCAGTACTTC	CASSLGGEISYEQYF
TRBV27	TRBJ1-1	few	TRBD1	TGTGCCAGCAGTTTCCTCTCCGGGACAGACATCAACACTGAAGCTTTCTTT	CASSFLSGTDINTEAFF
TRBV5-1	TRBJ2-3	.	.	TGCGCCAGCAGCCTAGCCGGGACCTTCACAGATACGCAGTATTTT	CASSLAGTFTDTQYF
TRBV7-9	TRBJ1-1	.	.	TGTGCCAGCAGCTATGGCCAAATGAACACTGAAGCTTTCTTT	CASSYGQMNTEAFF
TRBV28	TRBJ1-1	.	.	TGTGCCAGCAGTTTAGAGAGACTGAACACTGAAGCTTTCTTT	CASSLERLNTEAFF
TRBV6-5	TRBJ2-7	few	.	TGTGCCAGCAAAAGCAGGGTGGTGTACGAGCAGTACTTC	CASKSRVVYEQYF
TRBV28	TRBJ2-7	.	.	TGTGCCAGCAGTTCCTCTCAGGCAGGGGCCTACGAGCAGTACTTC	CASSSSQAGAYEQYF
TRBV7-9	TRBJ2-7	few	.	TGTGCCAGCAGCTTAGCAGCGGGTTACGAGCAGTACTTC	CASSLAAGYEQYF
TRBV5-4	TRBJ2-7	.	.	TGTGCCAGCAGCAGCATAGGGTACGAGCAGTACTTC	CASSSIGYEQYF
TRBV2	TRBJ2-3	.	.	TGTGCCAGCAGTGCCCGACAGCACACAGATACGCAGTATTTT	CASSARQHTDTQYF
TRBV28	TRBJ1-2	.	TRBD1	TGTGCCAGCAGTTCGTCCTTCTCCGCCGGGACAGCCTATGGCTACACCTTC	CASSSSFSAGTAYGYTF
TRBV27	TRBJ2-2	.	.	TGTGCCAGCAGTCTATCGAAAAGGGGAAGCACCGGGGAGCTGTTTTTT	CASSLSKRGSTGELFF
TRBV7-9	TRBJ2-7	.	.	TGTGCCAGCAGCCAACTAGACTCCTACGAGCAGTACTTC	CASSQLDSYEQYF
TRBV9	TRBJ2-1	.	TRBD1	TGTGCCAGCTCCGGGACAGGGGGCGTTAATGAGCAGTTCTTC	CASSGTGGVNEQFF
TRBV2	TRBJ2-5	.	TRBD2	TGTGCCAGCAAAAGAGCGGGAGGTGATTATGAGACCCAGTACTTC	CASKRAGGDYETQYF
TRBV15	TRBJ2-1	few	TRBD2	TGTGCCACCAGCAGAGAAGTGGCTAGCGGGAGCAATGAGCAGTTCTTC	CATSREVASGSNEQFF
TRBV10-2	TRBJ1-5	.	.	TGCGCCAGCAGCTCGGGGGGGTTGCAGCCCCAGCATTTT	CASSSGGLQPQHF
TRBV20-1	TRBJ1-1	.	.	TGCAGTGCTAGCGGTGCTGAAGCTTTCTTT	CSASGAEAFF
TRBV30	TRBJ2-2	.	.	TGTGCCTGGAGGGGGGACAACGAGGAGCTGTTTTTT	CAWRGDNEELFF
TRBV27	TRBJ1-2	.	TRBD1	TGTGCCAGCAGTCGGGCGCAGGGGGGAAACTATGGCTACACCTTC	CASSRAQGGNYGYTF
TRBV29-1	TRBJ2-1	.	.	TGCAGTTCCGCCGAGGCCGGGTACAATGAGCAGTTCTTC	CSSAEAGYNEQFF
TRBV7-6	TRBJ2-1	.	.	TGTGCCAGCAGCTTAGCACGTAACTCCTACAATGAGCAGTTCTTC	CASSLARNSYNEQFF
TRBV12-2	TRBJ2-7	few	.	TGTGCAAGTCTCACCCCGGACCCTCCGCACTACGAGCAGTACTTC	CASLTPDPPHYEQYF
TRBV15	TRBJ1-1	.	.	TGTGCCACCGGCGGGGCGAACACTGAAGCTTTCTTT	CATGGANTEAFF
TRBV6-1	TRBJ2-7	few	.	TGTGCCAGCAGTGAATCCCAGGGCCTGTTTATATACGAGCAGTACTTC	CASSESQGLFIYEQYF
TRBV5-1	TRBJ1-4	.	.	TGCGCCAGCAGCTTGAGCTTGGGTCGGCTTAATGAAAAACTGTTTTTT	CASSLSLGRLNEKLFF
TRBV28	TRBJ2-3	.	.	TGTGCCAGCAGTTTTCGCGGTTTTAACACAGATACGCAGTATTTT	CASSFRGFNTDTQYF
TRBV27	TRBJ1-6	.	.	TGTGCCAGCAGTTTCTCGACTAGATCACCCCTCCACTTT	CASSFSTRSPLHF
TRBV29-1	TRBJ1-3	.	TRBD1	TGCAGCGTTGAAACGGGACAGGGAAACACCATATATTTT	CSVETGQGNTIYF
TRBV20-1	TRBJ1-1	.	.	TGCAGTGCTAGTCTGGACACTGAAGCTTTCTTT	CSASLDTEAFF
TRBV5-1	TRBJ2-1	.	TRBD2	TGCGCCAGCAGCTTGGTGGGAGCGGGAGGGGGTGAGCAGTTCTTC	CASSLVGAGGGEQFF
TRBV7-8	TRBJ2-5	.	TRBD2	TGTGCCAGCAGCCCCCAGGCGGGGGGAGAGACCCAGTACTTC	CASSPQAGGETQYF
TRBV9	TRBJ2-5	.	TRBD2	TGTGCCAGCAGCGTATTCGGGGGGATCCAAGAGACCCAGTACTTC	CASSVFGGIQETQYF
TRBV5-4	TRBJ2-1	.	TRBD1	TGTGCCAGCAGCCCGACAGGGGCAACTAATGAGCAGTTCTTC	CASSPTGATNEQFF
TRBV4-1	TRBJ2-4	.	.	TGCGCCAGCAGCCAAGAGATGGTGGGAGAAGACATTCAGTACTTC	CASSQEMVGEDIQYF
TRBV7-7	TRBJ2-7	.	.	TGTGCCAGCAGCTTAGGTCTAGCGAGCGAGCAGTACTTC	CASSLGLASEQYF
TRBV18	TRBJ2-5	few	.	TGTGCCAGCTTCACGGGCACTTTCGAGACCCAGTACTTC	CASFTGTFETQYF
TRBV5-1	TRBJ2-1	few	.	TGCGCCAGCACCCCACTCCCCGGGTACAATGAGCAGTTCTTC	CASTPLPGYNEQFF
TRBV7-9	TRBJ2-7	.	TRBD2	TGTGCCAGCAGCCCCCCCGGACTAGCGGGAGGGTACGAGCAGTACTTC	CASSPPGLAGGYEQYF
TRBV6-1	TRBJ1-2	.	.	TGTGCCAGCAGTGAAATAAGGGGTGGCTATGGCTACACCTTC	CASSEIRGGYGYTF